The source of this T cell receptor (beta chain) is a study of shared clonotypes between healthy human individuals. The table came from immunoSEQ multiplex PCR; TCRdb's copy has only in-frame clones and leaves some out. The sample has 2 million to 3 million clones, 90% to 95% seen once. V was clipped by 5 bases and J by 1 base, with 14 bases between them. This CDR3 comprises 15 residues. Germline CDR1 GTSNPN, CDR2 SVGIG (reference sequence). The source of this sequence is a young man in good health. Some clones in this sample may be carry-over from other donors' samples. The chain has TRBV30 and TRBJ2-2; D is perhaps TRBD2 (5 bases). The sequenced sample was naive CD4+ T cells from PBMCs. Subset defined: CD45RA+ positively selected. The CDR3 DNA is TGTGCCTGGGCCGACCGACGGGGGAACACCGGGGAGCTGTTTTTT. Protein sequence: CAWADRRGNTGELFF.